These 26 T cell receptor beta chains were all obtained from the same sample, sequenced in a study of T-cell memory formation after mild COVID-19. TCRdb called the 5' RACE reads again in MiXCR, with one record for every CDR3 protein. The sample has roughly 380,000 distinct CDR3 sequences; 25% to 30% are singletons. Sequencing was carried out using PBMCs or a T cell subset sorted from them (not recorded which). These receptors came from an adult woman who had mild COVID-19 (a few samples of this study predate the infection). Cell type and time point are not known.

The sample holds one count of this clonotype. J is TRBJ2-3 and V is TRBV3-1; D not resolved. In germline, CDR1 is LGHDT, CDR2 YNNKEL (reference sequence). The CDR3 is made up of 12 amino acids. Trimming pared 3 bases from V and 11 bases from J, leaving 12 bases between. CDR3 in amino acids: CASSHSQQMQYF. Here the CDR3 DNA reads TGTGCCAGCAGCCACTCGCAGCAAATGCAGTATTTT.

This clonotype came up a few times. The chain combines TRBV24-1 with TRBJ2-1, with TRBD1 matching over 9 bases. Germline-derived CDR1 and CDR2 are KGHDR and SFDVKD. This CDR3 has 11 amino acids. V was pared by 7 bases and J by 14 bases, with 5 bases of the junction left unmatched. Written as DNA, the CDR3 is TGTGCCACCAGGTGGGGACAGGGAGAGTTCTTC. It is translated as CATRWGQGEFF.

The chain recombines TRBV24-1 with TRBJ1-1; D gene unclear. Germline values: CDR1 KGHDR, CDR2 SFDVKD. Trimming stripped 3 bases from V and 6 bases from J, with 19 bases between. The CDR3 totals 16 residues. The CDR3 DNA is TGTGCCACCAGTGATACTAACTTCGGGGTGGGCTCTGAAGCTTTCTTT. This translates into CATSDTNFGVGSEAFF.

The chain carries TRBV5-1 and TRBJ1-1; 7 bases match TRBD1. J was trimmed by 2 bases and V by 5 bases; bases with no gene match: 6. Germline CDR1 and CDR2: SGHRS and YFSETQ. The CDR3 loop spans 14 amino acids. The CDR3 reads CASRFRDRNTEAFF. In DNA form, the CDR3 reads TGCGCCAGCAGATTCCGGGACAGAAACACTGAAGCTTTCTTT.

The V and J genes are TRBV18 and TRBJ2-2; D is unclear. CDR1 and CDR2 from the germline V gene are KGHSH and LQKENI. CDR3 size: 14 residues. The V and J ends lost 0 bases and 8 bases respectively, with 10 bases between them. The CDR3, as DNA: TGTGCCAGCTCACCACCTATGTGGGCTGGGGAGCTGTTTTTT. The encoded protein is CASSPPMWAGELFF.

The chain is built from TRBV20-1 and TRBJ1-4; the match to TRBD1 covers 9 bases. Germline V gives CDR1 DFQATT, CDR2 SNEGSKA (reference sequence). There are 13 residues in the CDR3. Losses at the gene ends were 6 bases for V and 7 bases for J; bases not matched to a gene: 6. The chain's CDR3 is CSAEDRGGEKLFF. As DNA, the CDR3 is TGCAGTGCAGAGGACAGGGGAGGTGAAAAACTGTTTTTT.

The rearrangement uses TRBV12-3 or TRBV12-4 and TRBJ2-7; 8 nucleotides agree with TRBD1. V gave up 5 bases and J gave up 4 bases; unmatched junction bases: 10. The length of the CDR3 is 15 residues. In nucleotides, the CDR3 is TGTGCCAGCAGTCCAGCGCCGGACAGGGAGTACGAGCAGTACTTC. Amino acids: CASSPAPDREYEQYF.

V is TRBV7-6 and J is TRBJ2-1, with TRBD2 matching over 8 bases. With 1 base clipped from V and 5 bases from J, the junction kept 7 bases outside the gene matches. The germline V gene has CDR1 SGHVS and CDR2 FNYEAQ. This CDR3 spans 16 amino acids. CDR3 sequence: CASSLGAGVPNNEQFF. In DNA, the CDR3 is TGTGCCAGCAGCTTAGGAGCGGGAGTGCCCAACAATGAGCAGTTCTTC.

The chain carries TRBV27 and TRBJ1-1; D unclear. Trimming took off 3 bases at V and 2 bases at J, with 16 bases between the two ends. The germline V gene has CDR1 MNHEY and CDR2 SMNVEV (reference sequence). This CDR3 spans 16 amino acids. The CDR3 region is CASSFLPPTENTEAFF. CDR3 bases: TGTGCCAGCAGTTTCCTACCCCCGACCGAAAACACTGAAGCTTTCTTT.

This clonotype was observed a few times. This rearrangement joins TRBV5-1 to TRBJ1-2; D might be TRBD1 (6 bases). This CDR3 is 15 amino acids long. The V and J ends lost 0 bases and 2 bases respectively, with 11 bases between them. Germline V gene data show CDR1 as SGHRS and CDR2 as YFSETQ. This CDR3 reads CASSLEQGPNYGYTF. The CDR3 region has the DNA TGCGCCAGCAGCTTGGAGCAGGGGCCCAACTATGGCTACACCTTC.

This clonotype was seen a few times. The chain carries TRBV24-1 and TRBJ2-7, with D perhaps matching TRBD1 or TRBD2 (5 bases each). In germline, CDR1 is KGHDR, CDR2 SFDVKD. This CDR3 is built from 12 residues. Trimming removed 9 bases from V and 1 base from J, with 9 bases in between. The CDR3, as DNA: TGTGCCACCGGGACCGGTTCCTACGAGCAGTACTTC. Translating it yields CATGTGSYEQYF.

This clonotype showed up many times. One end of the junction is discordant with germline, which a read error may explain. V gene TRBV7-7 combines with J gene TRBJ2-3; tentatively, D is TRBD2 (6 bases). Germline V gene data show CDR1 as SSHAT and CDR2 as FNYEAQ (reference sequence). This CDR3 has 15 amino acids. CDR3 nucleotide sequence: TGTGCTAGCAGCTTAGCGGTATTGCGGGTACGGGGGCAGTATTTT. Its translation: CASSLAVLRVRGQYF.

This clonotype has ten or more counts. CDR3 DNA: TGTGCCAGCTCACCGGGACAGGGGGTTATCTCTGGAAACACCATATATTTT. It is translated as CASSPGQGVISGNTIYF. The chain carries TRBV18 and TRBJ1-3, with 11 positions matching TRBD1. With 3 bases clipped from V and 0 bases from J, the junction kept 4 bases outside the gene matches. The CDR3 sequence is 17 residues long. CDR1 and CDR2 (germline): KGHSH, LQKENI.

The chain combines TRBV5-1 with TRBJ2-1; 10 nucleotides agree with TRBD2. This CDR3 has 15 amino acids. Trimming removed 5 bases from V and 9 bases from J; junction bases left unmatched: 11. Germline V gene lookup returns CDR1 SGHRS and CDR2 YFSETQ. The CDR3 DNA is TGCGCCAGCAGACCTGGACTAGCGGTTAGTAGTGAGCAGTTCTTC. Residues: CASRPGLAVSSEQFF.

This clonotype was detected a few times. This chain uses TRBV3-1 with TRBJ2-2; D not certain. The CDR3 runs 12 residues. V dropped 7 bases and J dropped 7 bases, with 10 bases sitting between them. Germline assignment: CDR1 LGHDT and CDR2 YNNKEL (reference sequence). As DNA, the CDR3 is TGTGCCAGCACATTTGGGATCGGGGAGCTGTTTTTT. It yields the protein CASTFGIGELFF.

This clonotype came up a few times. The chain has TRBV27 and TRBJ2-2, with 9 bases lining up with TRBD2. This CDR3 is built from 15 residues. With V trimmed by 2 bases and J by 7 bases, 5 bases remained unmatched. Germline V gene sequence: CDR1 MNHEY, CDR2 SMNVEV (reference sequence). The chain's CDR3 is CASSLAGGPVGELFF. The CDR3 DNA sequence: TGTGCCAGCAGTTTAGCGGGGGGGCCCGTCGGGGAGCTGTTTTTT.

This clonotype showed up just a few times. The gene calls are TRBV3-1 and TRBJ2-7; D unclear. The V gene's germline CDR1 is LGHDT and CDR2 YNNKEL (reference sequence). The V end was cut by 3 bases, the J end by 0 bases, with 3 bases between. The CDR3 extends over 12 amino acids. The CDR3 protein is CASSHSSYEQYF. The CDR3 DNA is TGTGCCAGCAGCCATAGCTCCTACGAGCAGTACTTC.

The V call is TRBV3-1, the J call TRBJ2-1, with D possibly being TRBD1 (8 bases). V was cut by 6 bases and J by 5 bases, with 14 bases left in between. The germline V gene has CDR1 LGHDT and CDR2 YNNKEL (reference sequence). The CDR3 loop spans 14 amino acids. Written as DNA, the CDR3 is TGTGCCAGCAGACTACAGGGGGGGAACAATGAGCAGTTCTTC. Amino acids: CASRLQGGNNEQFF.

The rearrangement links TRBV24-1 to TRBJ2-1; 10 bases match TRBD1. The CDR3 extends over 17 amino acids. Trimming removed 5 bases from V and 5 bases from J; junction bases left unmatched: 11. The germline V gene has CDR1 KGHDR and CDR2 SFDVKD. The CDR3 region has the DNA TGTGCCACCAGTGGGGCCGGCGGGACAGGGGAGGACAATGAGCAGTTCTTC. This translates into CATSGAGGTGEDNEQFF.

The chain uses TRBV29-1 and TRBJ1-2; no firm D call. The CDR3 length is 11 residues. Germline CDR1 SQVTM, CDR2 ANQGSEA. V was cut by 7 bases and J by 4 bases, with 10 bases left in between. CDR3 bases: TGCAGCGCCGAAGTAGGCTATGGCTACACCTTC. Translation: CSAEVGYGYTF.

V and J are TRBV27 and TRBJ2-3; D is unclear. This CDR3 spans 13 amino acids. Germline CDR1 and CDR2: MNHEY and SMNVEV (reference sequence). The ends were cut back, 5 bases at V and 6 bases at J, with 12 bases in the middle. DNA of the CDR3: TGTGCCAGCAGTCCCCTCTTATGGGATACGCAGTATTTT. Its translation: CASSPLLWDTQYF.

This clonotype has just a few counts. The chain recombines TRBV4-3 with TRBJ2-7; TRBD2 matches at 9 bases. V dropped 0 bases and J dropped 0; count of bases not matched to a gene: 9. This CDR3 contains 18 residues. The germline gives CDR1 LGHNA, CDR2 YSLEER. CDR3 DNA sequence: TGCGCCAGCAGCCAAGATGCCCCACCTAGCGGGGACTCCTACGAGCAGTACTTC. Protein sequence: CASSQDAPPSGDSYEQYF.

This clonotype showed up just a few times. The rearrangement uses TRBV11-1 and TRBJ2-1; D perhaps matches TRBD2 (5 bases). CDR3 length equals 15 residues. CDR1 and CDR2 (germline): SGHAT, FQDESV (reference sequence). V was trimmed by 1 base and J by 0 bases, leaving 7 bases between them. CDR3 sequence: CASSLGLNSYNEQFF. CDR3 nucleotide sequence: TGTGCCAGCAGCTTAGGACTAAACTCCTACAATGAGCAGTTCTTC.

This CDR3 reads CASSQDPASDTGELFF. The CDR3 nucleotides are TGTGCCAGCAGCCAAGATCCCGCTAGCGATACCGGGGAGCTGTTTTTT. The rearrangement joins TRBV3-1 to TRBJ2-2; a weak D match, TRBD2 (6 bases). Germline CDR1 and CDR2: LGHDT and YNNKEL (reference sequence). Trimming cost V 0 bases and J 5 bases, with 13 bases left between them. This CDR3 is built from 16 residues.

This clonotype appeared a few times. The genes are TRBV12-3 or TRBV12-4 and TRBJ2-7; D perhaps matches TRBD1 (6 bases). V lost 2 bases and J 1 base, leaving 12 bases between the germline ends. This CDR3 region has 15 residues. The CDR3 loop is CASSLRGTGSYEQYF. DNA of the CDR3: TGTGCCAGCAGTTTAAGGGGGACGGGGTCCTACGAGCAGTACTTC.

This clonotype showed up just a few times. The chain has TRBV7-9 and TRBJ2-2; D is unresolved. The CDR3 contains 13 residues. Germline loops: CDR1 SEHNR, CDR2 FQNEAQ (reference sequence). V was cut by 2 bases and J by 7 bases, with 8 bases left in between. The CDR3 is CASSLRVLGELFF. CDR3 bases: TGTGCCAGCAGCTTACGGGTTCTCGGGGAGCTGTTTTTT.